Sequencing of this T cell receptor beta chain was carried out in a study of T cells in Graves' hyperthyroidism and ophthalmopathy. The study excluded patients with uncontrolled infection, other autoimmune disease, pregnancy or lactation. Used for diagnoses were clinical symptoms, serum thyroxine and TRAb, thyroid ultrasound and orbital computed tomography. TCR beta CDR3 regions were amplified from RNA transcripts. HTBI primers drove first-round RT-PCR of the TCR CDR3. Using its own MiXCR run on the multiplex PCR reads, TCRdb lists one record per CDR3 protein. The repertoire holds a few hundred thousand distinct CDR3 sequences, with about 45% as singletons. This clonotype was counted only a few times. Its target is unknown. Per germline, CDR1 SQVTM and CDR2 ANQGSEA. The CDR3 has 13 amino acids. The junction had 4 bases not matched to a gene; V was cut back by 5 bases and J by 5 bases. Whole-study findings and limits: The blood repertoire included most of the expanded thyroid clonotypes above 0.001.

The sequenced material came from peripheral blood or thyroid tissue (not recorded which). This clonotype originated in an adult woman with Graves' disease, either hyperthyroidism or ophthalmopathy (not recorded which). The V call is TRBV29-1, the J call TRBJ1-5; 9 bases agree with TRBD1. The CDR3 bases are TGCAGCGTTACACAGGGGGCCTATCAGCCCCAGCATTTT. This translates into CSVTQGAYQPQHF.